This TCR beta chain derives from a study of cytomegalovirus exposure and HLA in healthy donors. This clone was observed a few times. This CDR3 spans 14 amino acids. PCR primers comprised 60 Vbeta and 13 Jbeta primers. Using immunoSEQ multiplex PCR, the repertoire was profiled, and TCRdb retains in-frame clones only, with some absent. The sample comprises over 110,000 clones, 80% of which are singletons, and 4.5% to 5.5% rests with the top ten. The sample taken for sequencing was PBMCs. The source is a man aged 35 to 55 in good health and CMV-seronegative. The chain uses TRBV21-1 and TRBJ1-4; no DNA check was done on the table's D call, TRBD1. TRBV21-1 is a pseudogene. The CDR3 here is CASPGGRTNEKLFF. CDR3 DNA: TGTGCCAGCCCAGGGGGGAGAACTAATGAAAAACTGTTTTTT.